The clone carrying this T cell receptor (beta chain) was picked up a small number of times. Its antigen is unknown. Molecular-barcoded quantitative 5'-RACE produced these TCR beta libraries. TCRdb reanalysed the 5' RACE reads using MiXCR and keeps one entry per CDR3 protein. The top ten hold about 29% of the sample, which has roughly 180,000 distinct CDR3 sequences, under 14% seen once. The data were taken from a study of CD8 T cells in ankylosing spondylitis. Overall study results and limits: According to the report, clones linked to the disease were significantly enriched in matched synovial fluid samples taken from ankylosing spondylitis patients.

The CDR3 runs to 15 residues. The ends were cut back, 3 bases at V and 8 bases at J, with 19 bases in the middle. Germline CDR1 and CDR2: MNHEY and SMNVEV (reference sequence). The sequencing input was blood, either unsorted or a sorted T cell fraction (not recorded which). This chain joins TRBV27 and TRBJ1-2, with D possibly matching TRBD1 (6 bases). This clonotype was obtained from a male donor with ankylosing spondylitis or in good health (not recorded which). CDR3 residues: CASSFRTEFWFGYTF. Written as DNA, the CDR3 is TGTGCCAGCAGTTTCCGGACAGAGTTTTGGTTCGGCTACACCTTC.